The rows below give T cell receptor beta chains drawn from one sample of a study of PD-1 blockade in mismatch repair-deficient tumors. Repertoires were generated with immunoSEQ multiplex PCR, while TCRdb's copy carries only in-frame clones and drops some. This sample has 130,000 or so clones, with 70% to 90% found just once. The sequencing here drew on peripheral blood, taken 44 weeks after starting pembrolizumab. Every receptor here comes from an adult with mismatch repair-deficient cancer. CDR3s include the opening cysteine and the closing phenylalanine or tryptophan. The order of the fields is clone size, D gene, V gene, J gene, CDR3 protein, CDR3 DNA. The D gene is left open where the match is weak. Not every row has a clone size; where given, it reads once, few, many or a size class.

size: -; D: -; V: TRBV10-3; J: TRBJ2-7; CDR3: CAIRSPLVSYEQYF; DNA: TGTGCCATCCGTTCTCCCCTTGTCTCCTACGAGCAGTACTTC
size: -; D: TRBD1; V: TRBV7-9; J: TRBJ2-5; CDR3: CASSSPRIGTVQETQYF; DNA: TGTGCCAGCAGCTCTCCCCGAATCGGGACAGTTCAAGAGACCCAGTACTTC
size: few; D: -; V: TRBV6-6; J: TRBJ2-1; CDR3: CASSYWGEQFF; DNA: TGTGCCAGCAGTTACTGGGGAGAGCAGTTCTTC
size: -; D: TRBD1; V: TRBV14; J: TRBJ2-7; CDR3: CASSQGQGSSYEQYF; DNA: TGTGCCAGCAGCCAGGGACAGGGCAGCTCCTACGAGCAGTACTTC
size: -; D: -; V: TRBV19; J: TRBJ1-5; CDR3: CASKKANQPQHF; DNA: TGTGCCAGTAAAAAGGCCAATCAGCCCCAGCATTTT
size: -; D: TRBD2; V: TRBV7-2; J: TRBJ2-7; CDR3: CASTLTTGAGPKGGEQYF; DNA: TGTGCCAGCACCCTCACTACCGGAGCGGGACCTAAAGGCGGCGAGCAGTACTTC
size: -; D: -; V: TRBV4-1; J: TRBJ1-5; CDR3: CASSHYLRNNQPQHF; DNA: TGCGCCAGCAGCCACTACCTCAGAAACAATCAGCCCCAGCATTTT
size: -; D: -; V: TRBV5-1; J: TRBJ2-5; CDR3: CASSIERVQETQYF; DNA: TGCGCCAGCAGCATCGAACGGGTTCAAGAGACCCAGTACTTC
size: -; D: TRBD1; V: TRBV6-1; J: TRBJ1-1; CDR3: CASSVGTVNTEAFF; DNA: TGTGCCAGCAGTGTCGGGACAGTGAACACTGAAGCTTTCTTT
size: -; D: -; V: TRBV7-3; J: TRBJ1-3; CDR3: CASSLIQSSGNTIYF; DNA: TGTGCCAGCAGCTTAATACAGAGCTCTGGAAACACCATATATTTT
size: -; D: -; V: TRBV4-1; J: TRBJ2-3; CDR3: CASSLSVGSYTDTQYF; DNA: TGCGCCAGCAGCCTGAGCGTGGGATCTTACACAGATACGCAGTATTTT
size: -; D: TRBD2; V: TRBV4-3; J: TRBJ2-7; CDR3: CASSQGKAGSSYEQYF; DNA: TGCGCCAGCAGCCAAGGAAAAGCGGGAAGCTCCTACGAGCAGTACTTC
size: few; D: -; V: TRBV28; J: TRBJ1-5; CDR3: CASSRGVGQPQHF; DNA: TGTGCCAGCAGTAGGGGGGTTGGGCAGCCCCAGCATTTT
size: -; D: -; V: TRBV7-8; J: TRBJ2-5; CDR3: CASSLAPRTDQETQYF; DNA: TGTGCCAGCAGCTTAGCTCCACGGACGGACCAAGAGACCCAGTACTTC
size: -; D: -; V: TRBV4-3; J: TRBJ2-5; CDR3: CASSQVDGETQYF; DNA: TGCGCCAGCAGCCAAGTCGACGGAGAGACCCAGTACTTC
size: -; D: -; V: TRBV5-1; J: TRBJ2-1; CDR3: CASSLLGGWGNEQFF; DNA: TGCGCCAGCAGCCTCCTGGGGGGTTGGGGGAATGAGCAGTTCTTC
size: -; D: -; V: TRBV27; J: TRBJ2-3; CDR3: CASSLGVGFTDTQYF; DNA: TGTGCCAGCAGTTTAGGAGTAGGATTCACAGATACGCAGTATTTT
size: -; D: -; V: TRBV4-3; J: TRBJ2-7; CDR3: CASSQGVGQLYEQYF; DNA: TGCGCCAGCAGCCAAGGGGTGGGGCAGCTCTACGAGCAGTACTTC
size: few; D: TRBD1; V: TRBV5-1; J: TRBJ2-1; CDR3: CASSVTGTGVNEQFF; DNA: TGCGCCAGCAGCGTAACCGGGACAGGGGTCAATGAGCAGTTCTTC
size: -; D: TRBD1; V: TRBV5-1; J: TRBJ1-2; CDR3: CASSPGTGFYGYTF; DNA: TGCGCCAGCAGCCCCGGGACAGGCTTCTATGGCTACACCTTC
size: -; D: TRBD2; V: TRBV19; J: TRBJ2-2; CDR3: CASSIDSSGHWPNTGELFF; DNA: TGTGCCAGTAGTATAGACTCTAGCGGGCATTGGCCGAACACCGGGGAGCTGTTTTTT
size: -; D: TRBD2; V: TRBV6-5; J: TRBJ2-1; CDR3: CASSYGGGPSNEQFF; DNA: TGTGCCAGCAGTTACGGCGGGGGACCATCCAATGAGCAGTTCTTC
size: -; D: TRBD1; V: TRBV6-5; J: TRBJ1-1; CDR3: CASNYRGGNTEAFF; DNA: TGTGCCAGCAACTACAGGGGTGGGAACACTGAAGCTTTCTTT
size: few; D: -; V: TRBV9; J: TRBJ1-1; CDR3: CASSVEVGMNTEAFF; DNA: TGTGCCAGCAGCGTAGAAGTGGGCATGAACACTGAAGCTTTCTTT
size: -; D: TRBD1; V: TRBV7-7; J: TRBJ2-7; CDR3: CASSLAQGDHEQYF; DNA: TGTGCTAGCAGCTTAGCGCAGGGGGACCACGAGCAGTACTTC
size: once; D: -; V: TRBV6-6; J: TRBJ1-1; CDR3: CASSYSRIGEAFF; DNA: TGTGCCAGCAGTTACTCGCGGATAGGTGAAGCTTTCTTT
size: -; D: -; V: TRBV5-1; J: TRBJ2-7; CDR3: CASSLYYEQYF; DNA: TGCGCCAGCAGCTTGTACTACGAGCAGTACTTC
size: -; D: TRBD2; V: TRBV7-8; J: TRBJ2-7; CDR3: CASSLGFAGRESYEQYF; DNA: TGTGCCAGCAGCTTAGGATTCGCGGGGCGGGAGTCCTACGAGCAGTACTTC
size: -; D: -; V: TRBV19; J: TRBJ2-7; CDR3: CASTGDQSYEQYF; DNA: TGTGCCAGTACAGGAGACCAGAGTTACGAGCAGTACTTC
size: -; D: -; V: TRBV7-9; J: TRBJ1-3; CDR3: CASSFQTTGNTIYF; DNA: TGTGCCAGCAGCTTCCAGACGACTGGAAACACCATATATTTT
size: -; D: -; V: TRBV5-1; J: TRBJ2-3; CDR3: CASSLGGQSRSTDTQYF; DNA: TGCGCCAGCAGCTTGGGCGGACAGTCCCGAAGCACAGATACGCAGTATTTT
size: -; D: TRBD2; V: TRBV4-1; J: TRBJ2-7; CDR3: CASSQARGGSYEQYF; DNA: TGCGCCAGCAGCCAAGCCCGGGGGGGGTCCTACGAGCAGTACTTC
size: -; D: TRBD1; V: TRBV7-9; J: TRBJ2-7; CDR3: CASSERQGALPEQYF; DNA: TGTGCCAGCAGCGAAAGACAGGGGGCTTTACCCGAGCAGTACTTC
size: -; D: TRBD2; V: TRBV27; J: TRBJ2-7; CDR3: CASKPGLLSYEQYF; DNA: TGTGCCAGCAAACCGGGACTACTCTCCTACGAGCAGTACTTC
size: -; D: -; V: TRBV19; J: TRBJ1-5; CDR3: CASSAAGYSNQPQHF; DNA: TGTGCCAGTAGTGCAGCAGGTTATAGCAATCAGCCCCAGCATTTT
size: once; D: -; V: TRBV6-5; J: TRBJ2-3; CDR3: CASSNLVGADTQYF; DNA: TGTGCCAGCAGTAACCTGGTCGGAGCAGATACGCAGTATTTT
size: -; D: -; V: TRBV15; J: TRBJ1-1; CDR3: CATSAVQGPYTEAFF; DNA: TGTGCCACCAGCGCGGTACAGGGCCCATACACTGAAGCTTTCTTT
size: -; D: -; V: TRBV30; J: TRBJ2-1; CDR3: CAWREGRYNEQFF; DNA: TGTGCCTGGAGGGAGGGGAGGTACAATGAGCAGTTCTTC
size: -; D: -; V: TRBV5-8; J: TRBJ1-1; CDR3: CASSLSAMNTEAFF; DNA: TGTGCCAGCAGCTTGTCGGCTATGAACACTGAAGCTTTCTTT